The 7 T cell receptor beta chains listed next were all sequenced from one sample in a study of blood T cell repertoires in COVID-19. Profiling relied on immunoSEQ multiplex PCR, and the TCRdb table lists in-frame clones only, not all of them. There are about 62,000 clones in the sample; around 90% occur only once, and 0.9% to 1.2% lies in the top ten. Sequenced: peripheral blood. These TCRs come from a man between 70 and 80 years old with acute or convalescent COVID-19.

This clone came up once. The V gene is TRBV27, the J gene TRBJ2-7; 8 bases match TRBD1. The J segment lost 1 base and the V segment lost 5 bases, leaving 4 bases of the junction unmatched. CDR1 MNHEY and CDR2 SMNVEV come from the germline V gene (reference sequence). This CDR3 is 14 amino acids long. The CDR3 region is CASSRYRGSYEQYF. The DNA of the CDR3 is TGTGCCAGCAGTCGGTACAGGGGGTCCTACGAGCAGTACTTC.

V is TRBV6-2 or TRBV6-3 and J is TRBJ1-6, with D uncertain. The CDR3 contains 13 residues. The V gene lost 2 bases and the J gene lost 14 bases, with 13 bases spanning the gap. CDR1 MNHEY and CDR2 SVGEGT come from the germline V gene. The CDR3 DNA reads as TGTGCCAGCAGTTACGGTACGGTTCGGGCCCTCCACTTT. This translates into CASSYGTVRALHF.

This chain joins TRBV15 and TRBJ2-6; D remains unclear. CDR1 is LNHNV, CDR2 YYDKDF, per germline (reference sequence). This CDR3 comprises 18 residues. V was shortened by 0 bases and J by 3 bases, with 15 bases between the two germline ends. The CDR3 DNA follows: TGTGCCACCAGCAGAGATCCGAATAGAAAGAGTGGGGCCAACGTCCTGACTTTC. Amino acid sequence: CATSRDPNRKSGANVLTF.

There are a few counts of this clone. The chain joins TRBV5-4 to TRBJ2-1, with a tentative D call TRBD1 (6 bases). V lost 2 bases and J lost 5, with 11 bases in between. Germline CDR1 is SGHNT and CDR2 is YYREEE (reference sequence). The CDR3 consists of 14 residues. Here the CDR3 DNA reads TGTGCCAGCAGCTTTGGCGACAGGAACAATGAGCAGTTCTTC. It codes for CASSFGDRNNEQFF. Looking up the rest from reference TRBV5-4 and TRBJ2-1 gives the full variable domain: ETGVTQSPTHLIKTRGQQVTLRCSSQSGHNTVSWYQQALGQGPQFIFQYYREEENGRGNFPPRFSGLQFPNYSSELNVNALELDDSALYLCASSFGDRNNEQFFGPGTRLTVL.

This sequence joins TRBV6-1 and TRBJ2-7; 9 nucleotides match TRBD2. The germline CDR1 and CDR2 sequences are MNHNS and SASEGT. J lost 3 bases, V lost 8 bases, and 11 bases had no gene match. The CDR3 runs 15 residues. CDR3 in DNA: TGTGCCAGCTCGCCGGTCAGCGGGGGGTTCTACGAGCAGTACTTC. Its protein is CASSPVSGGFYEQYF.

V is TRBV25-1 and J is TRBJ2-1, with D maybe TRBD1 (6 bases). Between the trimmed V and J ends, which lost 7 bases and 4 bases, there was a span of 17 bases. Germline values: CDR1 MGHDK, CDR2 SYGVNS. The CDR3 runs to 15 residues. For the CDR3, the DNA is TGTGCCAGCATACCTCAGGGGAACCATTACAATGAGCAGTTCTTC. Its translation: CASIPQGNHYNEQFF.

The chain couples TRBV27 to TRBJ2-3; 10 positions agree with TRBD2. The CDR3 contains 16 residues. Unmatched junction bases numbered 11, after V lost 6 bases and J lost 5 bases. Germline CDR1 MNHEY, CDR2 SMNVEV (reference sequence). The CDR3 loop is CASSPSSGSWVDTQYF. In nucleotides, the CDR3 is TGTGCCAGCAGCCCTTCTAGCGGGAGCTGGGTAGATACGCAGTATTTT.